This T cell receptor (beta chain) comes out of a study of blood T cell repertoires in COVID-19. The method was immunoSEQ multiplex PCR; TCRdb's version includes in-frame clones alone and lacks a portion of them. Of approximately 300,000 clones in the sample, under 90% were seen once. Recovery meant two consecutive negative NP/OP PCR tests, professional clearance, or resolved symptoms. The CDR3 sequence is 15 residues long. V lost 2 bases, J lost 6 bases, and 14 bases lay in between. Germline V lookup: CDR1 SNHLY, CDR2 FYNNEI. The sample consisted of PBMCs or T cells enriched from blood (not recorded which). This chain connects TRBV2 to TRBJ1-5; TRBD1 might be the D (5 bases). The receptor was derived from a woman aged 18-29 years who had recovered from COVID-19. In nucleotides, the CDR3 is TGTGCCAGCAGTGAAAGTCAGGGTTCGGTTCAGCCCCAGCATTTT. Translated: CASSESQGSVQPQHF.